This T cell receptor (beta chain) comes out of a study of shared clonotypes between healthy human individuals. Here immunoSEQ multiplex PCR was the method, and the copy in TCRdb shows in-frame clones only, minus some. The data show 1.6 million or so clones, about 98.5% seen once. CDR1 is SQVTM and CDR2 is ANQGSEA in the germline V gene. J lost 8 bases, V lost 1 base, and 5 bases had no gene match. CDR3 length: 15 residues. CD4+ cells were split into CD45RA+ naive and CD45RA-negative memory subsets. The chain has TRBV29-1 and TRBJ2-1; 13 bases agree with TRBD2. The clonotype comes from a man in his thirties or forties in good health. Sequencing was carried out using naive CD4+ T cells sorted from blood. Subset reported: CD45RA+ positively selected. The CDR3 loop reads CSVEGTSGSVDEQFF. Written as DNA, the CDR3 is TGCAGCGTTGAAGGGACTAGCGGGAGCGTCGATGAGCAGTTCTTC.